A selection of T cell receptor beta chains follows, all from one sample in a study of T cell changes during pregnancy in multiple sclerosis. Sequenced by immunoSEQ multiplex PCR; TCRdb stores in-frame clones only, minus some. The sample has about 41,000 clones, 85% to 95% seen once. The specimen comprised CD8+ T cells from peripheral blood mononuclear cells, sampled in the third trimester of pregnancy. The receptors stem from a female donor with multiple sclerosis, enrolled in a pregnancy study. CDR3s include the opening cysteine and the closing phenylalanine or tryptophan. The order of the fields is clone size, J gene, V gene, D gene, CDR3 protein, CDR3 DNA. The D gene is left open where the match is weak. Clone sizes are given selectively: once, few, many, or a class where the clone is expanded.

>NA|TRBJ1-6|TRBV11-1|NA
CASSLAVSGIYNSPLHF
TGTGCCAGCAGCTTAGCCGTGTCAGGGATATATAATTCACCCCTCCACTTT
>NA|TRBJ1-2|TRBV7-9|TRBD1
CASSPRTGGWNGYTF
TGTGCCAGCAGCCCCCGGACAGGGGGGTGGAATGGCTACACCTTC
>NA|TRBJ1-2|TRBV27|TRBD1
CASRYRGGSLGGYTF
TGTGCCAGCAGATACAGGGGAGGCTCATTAGGGGGCTACACCTTC
>NA|TRBJ2-3|TRBV12-5|NA
CASGGGQSSTDTQYF
TGTGCTAGTGGGGGGGGACAGAGCAGCACAGATACGCAGTATTTT
>NA|TRBJ1-2|TRBV10-1|NA
CASSRKKMGQRVNYGYTF
TGCGCCAGCAGCCGGAAGAAGATGGGCCAACGCGTTAACTATGGCTACACCTTC
>once|TRBJ1-6|TRBV9|TRBD1
CASSEGQGGNSPLHF
TGTGCCAGCAGCGAGGGACAGGGCGGCAATTCACCCCTCCACTTT
>NA|TRBJ2-1|TRBV6-5|TRBD2
CASRSGALEFF
TGTGCCAGCCGAAGCGGGGCGCTAGAGTTCTTC
>NA|TRBJ2-1|TRBV5-4|TRBD2
CASSSGTSSSYNEQFF
TGTGCCAGCAGTTCCGGGACTAGCAGTTCCTACAATGAGCAGTTCTTC
>NA|TRBJ2-7|TRBV11-3|TRBD2
CASSLGRGDYEQYF
TGTGCCAGCAGCTTAGGTCGGGGGGACTACGAGCAGTACTTC
>few|TRBJ2-5|TRBV9|TRBD1
CASSAGQGRQETQYF
TGTGCCAGCAGCGCCGGACAGGGACGTCAAGAGACCCAGTACTTC
>once|TRBJ1-1|TRBV27|NA
CASSPVREGLPEAFF
TGTGCCAGCAGTCCTGTGAGGGAGGGACTTCCTGAAGCTTTCTTT
>NA|TRBJ1-2|TRBV19|NA
CASSDGNGYTF
TGTGCCAGTAGCGACGGGAATGGCTACACCTTC
>NA|TRBJ2-3|TRBV28|TRBD1
CASGRADRADTQYF
TGTGCCAGCGGCCGGGCGGACAGGGCAGATACGCAGTATTTT
>NA|TRBJ2-5|TRBV7-9|TRBD1
CASSPGQGSETQYF
TGTGCCAGCAGCCCGGGACAGGGGTCTGAGACCCAGTACTTC
>NA|TRBJ1-1|TRBV13|NA
CASRYRASLNTEAFF
TGTGCCAGCAGATACAGGGCCTCCTTGAACACTGAAGCTTTCTTT
>NA|TRBJ2-1|TRBV6-6|TRBD2
CASSRDYYNEQFF
TGTGCCAGCAGTCGGGACTATTACAATGAGCAGTTCTTC